This T cell receptor (beta chain) was obtained from a study of cytomegalovirus exposure and HLA in healthy donors. This clone was recorded only once. Its antigen is not known. Broader study findings: Serostatus for CMV was the only available immune exposure information. Links to common viral pathogens appeared, in a later analysis, for several of the most significant clusters.

This PCR relied on a set of 60 Vbeta primers and 13 Jbeta primers. Sequenced by immunoSEQ multiplex PCR; TCRdb stores in-frame clones only, minus some. Of 120,000 or so clones in the sample, more than 60% were seen once. This receptor was obtained from a man under 40 in good health and CMV-seronegative. Specimen: PBMCs.

DNA for the CDR3: TGTGCCAGCAGCTTAGCCTCGGACAGGGAGAACGAGCAGTACTTC. It specifies CASSLASDRENEQYF. This rearrangement joins TRBV7-2 to TRBJ2-7; 8 positions match TRBD1. Germline V gene sequence: CDR1 SGHTA, CDR2 FQGNSA. The V and J ends lost 0 bases and 5 bases, in that order; junction bases with no gene match: 6. The CDR3 consists of 15 residues.